Below, 21 T cell receptor beta chains from the same sample are listed, as sequenced in a study of siplizumab effects on memory and regulatory T cells. Antigen specificity for these receptors is unknown. Coculture of mixed lymphocyte reaction cells was performed at 37°C for less than seven days. Sequencing was performed with immunoSEQ multiplex PCR; in TCRdb, only in-frame clones are kept and a portion is missing. In the table there are around 13,000 clones, less than 40% of which are singletons. The sequencing input was CFSE-low (dividing) CD8+ T cells sorted from an allogeneic mixed lymphocyte reaction. These receptors were taken from a human donor in good health; the cells came from an allogeneic mixed lymphocyte reaction.

This clone is judged medium-sized. The chain uses TRBV6-5 and TRBJ1-6; D gene ambiguous. V was clipped by 2 bases and J by 10 bases, with 6 bases between them. Germline-derived CDR1 and CDR2 are MNHEY and SVGAGI. CDR3 length: 12 amino acids. CDR3 sequence reads: CASSYGFSPLHF. Here the CDR3 DNA reads TGTGCCAGCAGTTACGGCTTCTCACCCCTCCACTTT.

This rearrangement joins TRBV2 to TRBJ2-5; a weak D match, TRBD1 (6 bases). This CDR3 is built from 14 residues. V was trimmed by 6 bases and J by 2 bases, leaving 13 bases between them. Germline lookup yields CDR1 SNHLY and CDR2 FYNNEI. This CDR3 is CASSEQRGQETQYF. Written as DNA, the CDR3 is TGTGCCAGCAGCGAGCAAAGGGGGCAAGAGACCCAGTACTTC.

This clone was recorded a few times. Other DNA sequences in this sample translate to the same CDR3. The chain is built from TRBV27 and TRBJ2-7, with D tentatively TRBD1 or TRBD2 (6 bases each). The CDR3 spans 13 residues. Germline lookup yields CDR1 MNHEY and CDR2 SMNVEV (reference sequence). Trimming pared 4 bases from V and 4 bases from J, leaving 11 bases between. Written as DNA, the CDR3 is TGTGCCAGCAGTTGGGGGGCTGGGTACGAGCAGTACTTC. Protein: CASSWGAGYEQYF.

This clone appeared a few times. The CDR3 loop is CASSQDPGGGYEQYF. The CDR3 bases are TGCGCCAGCAGCCAAGATCCAGGGGGCGGATACGAGCAGTACTTC. The chain links TRBV4-1 to TRBJ2-7, with TRBD1 identical over 8 bases. This CDR3 is built from 15 residues. Trimming cost V 0 bases and J 4 bases; bases outside gene matches: 5. Per the germline V gene, CDR1 is MGHRA and CDR2 is YSYEKL.

This clone was seen a few times. The V and J genes are TRBV7-3 and TRBJ1-5; D perhaps matches TRBD1 (5 bases). CDR1 and CDR2 from the germline V gene are SGHTA and FQGTGA. The CDR3 sequence is 13 residues long. V lost 2 bases and J lost 9, with 11 bases in between. CDR3: CASSLSGGGPQHF. The CDR3 nucleotides read TGTGCCAGCAGCTTATCCGGGGGAGGGCCCCAGCATTTT.

This clone appeared once. V gene TRBV6-5 combines with J gene TRBJ1-1; D is undetermined. The CDR3 is made up of 12 amino acids. Looked up from germline, CDR1 is MNHEY and CDR2 is SVGAGI. V lost 10 bases and J lost 1, with 10 bases in between. The CDR3 region is CATLWGNTEAFF. The CDR3 coding sequence is TGTGCCACTCTGTGGGGGAACACTGAAGCTTTCTTT.

This clone appeared once. The gene calls are TRBV19 and TRBJ1-2; the D is unclear. V dropped 0 bases and J dropped 6 bases, with 11 bases sitting between them. Germline values: CDR1 LNHDA, CDR2 SQIVND (reference sequence). The CDR3 covers 14 residues. The CDR3 DNA reads TGTGCCAGTAGTATAGAGTGGGGAATCCATGGCTACACCTTC. Its translation is CASSIEWGIHGYTF.

CDR3 nucleotides: TGTGCCAGCAGCAAAGTCCCGGACAGGGCGGCTGGGGTGAACACTGAAGCTTTCTTT. Translating gives CASSKVPDRAAGVNTEAFF. This chain joins TRBV21-1 and TRBJ1-1; the table's D call, TRBD1, was not checked against the DNA. TRBV21-1 is a pseudogene locus. The CDR3 totals 19 residues.

This clone is termed medium-sized (0.01 to 0.1%). The chain recombines TRBV7-9 with TRBJ2-6; D perhaps matches TRBD1 (6 bases). Germline loops: CDR1 SEHNR, CDR2 FQNEAQ (reference sequence). The V and J ends lost 4 bases and 4 bases respectively, with 14 bases between them. This CDR3 region has 16 residues. The CDR3 spells CASSSPSGTGANVLTF. In nucleotides, the CDR3 is TGTGCCAGCAGCTCACCCTCCGGGACAGGGGCCAACGTCCTGACTTTC.

As for this clone: One junction end disagrees with the germline gene, perhaps due to a read error. The V and J genes are TRBV4-1 and TRBJ2-7; D tentatively reads TRBD1 or TRBD2 (5 bases each). Germline V gene data show CDR1 as MGHRA and CDR2 as YSYEKL. The CDR3 extends over 13 amino acids. This CDR3 is CASSFGTSNEQYF. CDR3 nucleotides: TGTGCCAGCAGCTTCGGGACCTCGAACGAGCAGTACTTC.

The V gene is TRBV6-1, the J gene TRBJ2-7; D is tentatively TRBD1 or TRBD2 (5 bases each). V was cut by 8 bases and J by 0 bases, with 11 bases left in between. Germline V lookup: CDR1 MNHNS, CDR2 SASEGT. The CDR3 is made up of 13 amino acids. The CDR3 loop reads CASGLGVSYEQYF. CDR3 DNA: TGTGCCAGCGGCTTGGGGGTCTCCTACGAGCAGTACTTC.

This clone was counted at least ten times. This rearrangement joins TRBV11-2 to TRBJ1-1; D not resolved. The CDR3 runs to 14 residues. CDR1 and CDR2 from the germline V gene are SGHAT and FQNNGV. V lost 2 bases to trimming and J lost 1 base, with 8 bases between them. CDR3 in amino acids: CASSLLAGNTEAFF. CDR3 DNA: TGTGCCAGCAGCTTATTGGCAGGGAACACTGAAGCTTTCTTT.

Relative to its sample, this clone is medium-sized. The chain joins TRBV19 to TRBJ1-4; 8 bases match TRBD1. The V gene's germline CDR1 is LNHDA and CDR2 SQIVND (reference sequence). V was pared by 6 bases and J by 6 bases, with 9 bases of the junction left unmatched. The CDR3 consists of 15 residues. CDR3 nucleotides: TGTGCCAGTAGGCCACTGGGACAGGAATATGAAAAACTGTTTTTT. Translating it yields CASRPLGQEYEKLFF.

This clone was observed a single time. This sequence joins TRBV11-2 and TRBJ2-1, with 11 bases fitting TRBD2. The CDR3 extends over 17 amino acids. The V and J ends lost 1 base and 5 bases, in that order; junction bases with no gene match: 7. The germline V gene has CDR1 SGHAT and CDR2 FQNNGV. The CDR3 DNA follows: TGTGCCAGCAGCTTAGGACCGGGACTAGCGGACCACAATGAGCAGTTCTTC. The encoded protein is CASSLGPGLADHNEQFF.

By proportion, this clone is medium-sized. The chain uses TRBV4-1 and TRBJ2-7; 9 bases line up with TRBD1. Per the germline V gene, CDR1 is MGHRA and CDR2 is YSYEKL. The V gene end was trimmed by 0 bases and the J gene end by 3 bases; junction bases not matched to a gene: 3. The CDR3 totals 15 residues. CDR3 protein: CASSQDPGQGYEQYF. CDR3 bases: TGCGCCAGCAGCCAAGACCCGGGACAGGGCTACGAGCAGTACTTC.

This clone has a handful of counts. The J gene is TRBJ1-6, the V gene TRBV6-1, with D possibly being TRBD1 (6 bases). The CDR3 sequence is 16 residues long. Deletions cut 3 bases from V and 0 bases from J, with 9 bases between. Germline V gene data show CDR1 as MNHNS and CDR2 as SASEGT. CDR3 sequence reads: CASSDTGTSYNSPLHF. CDR3 nucleotides: TGTGCCAGCAGTGATACAGGGACCTCCTATAATTCACCCCTCCACTTT.

Only a few counts were recorded for this clone. The CDR3 nucleotides read TGCGCCAGCAGCCCAGCGAGACAGGGCCCATTGAACACTGAAGCTTTCTTT. Amino acids: CASSPARQGPLNTEAFF. V gene TRBV5-1 combines with J gene TRBJ1-1; 7 positions agree with TRBD1. V trimming: 4 bases; J trimming: 0 bases; junction bases outside the gene matches: 12. This CDR3 comprises 17 residues. Germline CDR1 reads SGHRS; CDR2 reads YFSETQ. Using reference TRBV5-1 and TRBJ1-1 for the parts outside the CDR3, the full variable domain is KAGVTQTPRYLIKTRGQQVTLSCSPISGHRSVSWYQQTPGQGLQFLFEYFSETQRNKGNFPGRFSGRQFSNSRSEMNVSTLELGDSALYLCASSPARQGPLNTEAFFGQGTRLTVV.

This clone appeared many times. The chain combines TRBV13 with TRBJ1-2; D gene ambiguous. The CDR3 consists of 14 residues. From germline, CDR1 is PRHDT and CDR2 FYEKMQ (reference sequence). V gave up 1 base and J gave up 4 bases, with 10 bases separating them. CDR3 DNA: TGTGCCAGCAGCTTAGTGACGGACCCCTATGGCTACACCTTC. Residues: CASSLVTDPYGYTF. The entire variable domain, with the rest obtained from reference TRBV13 and TRBJ1-2, is as follows: AAGVIQSPRHLIKEKRETATLKCYPIPRHDTVYWYQQGPGQDPQFLISFYEKMQSDKGSIPDRFSAQQFSDYHSELNMSSLELGDSALYFCASSLVTDPYGYTFGSGTRLTVV.

There are a few counts of this clone. The chain has TRBV27 and TRBJ1-5; maybe TRBD1 (6 bases). The length of the CDR3 is 19 residues. Germline V lookup: CDR1 MNHEY, CDR2 SMNVEV (reference sequence). Trimming took 6 bases from V and 2 from J, leaving 26 bases between them. The CDR3: CASSQIGVRGVGGNQPQHF. The CDR3 DNA sequence: TGTGCCAGCAGCCAAATAGGGGTAAGGGGGGTTGGTGGCAATCAGCCCCAGCATTTT.

This clone occurred a few times. V gene TRBV19 combines with J gene TRBJ2-3; 9 nucleotides match TRBD1. The germline gives CDR1 LNHDA, CDR2 SQIVND (reference sequence). The CDR3 runs 15 residues. V dropped 5 bases and J dropped 4; count of bases not matched to a gene: 7. CDR3 residues: CASSLTGGSADTQYF. CDR3 coding DNA: TGTGCCAGTAGTTTAACAGGGGGCTCGGCAGATACGCAGTATTTT.

The chain has TRBV30 and TRBJ2-1, with D tentatively TRBD2 (5 bases). V shed 0 bases and J shed 8 bases, with 23 bases lying between them. Germline V gives CDR1 GTSNPN, CDR2 SVGIG (reference sequence). There are 17 residues in the CDR3. The CDR3 nucleotides are TGTGCCTGGAGTGTACAGTTTAAACGGCCGGGGTTCCATGAGCAGTTCTTC. It translates to CAWSVQFKRPGFHEQFF. Based on the CDR3 plus reference TRBV30 and TRBJ2-1, the full variable domain is SQTIHQWPATLVQPVGSPLSLECTVEGTSNPNLYWYRQAAGRGLQLLFYSVGIGQISSEVPQNLSASRPQDRQFILSSKKLLLSDSGFYLCAWSVQFKRPGFHEQFFGPGTRLTVL.